The next 27 T cell receptor beta chains were all read from a single sample in a study of blood T cell repertoires in COVID-19 (dated by TCRdb to 2019 to 2021). Library preparation used the immunoSEQ multiplex PCR assay. The clones in this table, taken by TCRdb from immuneACCESS, are in-frame only. Not every clone is retained; where verified, under half of the shortfall comes from an unresolved V gene, and the cause of the rest is unknown. The sample includes roughly 280,000 clones, with roughly 90% observed a single time. Of the sample, 11% falls within the top ten clones. The sequencing input was peripheral blood. Receptors were obtained from a woman under 40 with COVID-19, enrolled during active disease.

This chain connects TRBV6-5 to TRBJ1-1; D might be TRBD1 (6 bases). The length of the CDR3 is 13 residues. CDR1 and CDR2 (germline): MNHEY, SVGAGI. The V end lost 6 bases, the J end lost 5 bases, and 13 bases lay between the germline ends. As DNA, the CDR3 is TGTGCCAGCAGACCTTCAAGGGGGACTGAAGCTTTCTTT. Translation gives CASRPSRGTEAFF.

The V call is TRBV27, the J call TRBJ2-6; D gene unclear. CDR1 is MNHEY, CDR2 SMNVEV, per germline (reference sequence). The CDR3 runs to 13 residues. V dropped 8 bases and J dropped 0 bases, with 5 bases sitting between them. The CDR3 region is CASSFSGANVLTF. CDR3 coding DNA: TGTGCCAGCTCTTTCTCTGGGGCCAACGTCCTGACTTTC.

V gene TRBV28 combines with J gene TRBJ2-7, with D tentatively TRBD2 (5 bases). The ends were cut back, 2 bases at V and 2 bases at J, with 10 bases in the middle. The CDR3 is 14 residues long. The germline V gene has CDR1 MDHEN and CDR2 SYDVKM. For the CDR3, the DNA is TGTGCCAGCAGTTTAAGGGAGCCCCCCTACGAGCAGTACTTC. Translating it yields CASSLREPPYEQYF.

The chain links TRBV19 to TRBJ2-3, with D tentatively TRBD2 (6 bases). The V end lost 8 bases, the J end lost 4 bases, and 16 bases lay between the germline ends. The CDR3 is made up of 14 amino acids. In germline, CDR1 is LNHDA, CDR2 SQIVND (reference sequence). CDR3 region: CASGLRDLADTQYF. The DNA of the CDR3 is TGTGCCAGTGGACTCCGGGACTTGGCAGATACGCAGTATTTT.

V and J are TRBV3-1 (or the pseudogene TRBV3-2) and TRBJ1-1; D possibly corresponds to TRBD1 (5 bases). This CDR3 is 14 amino acids long. CDR1 LGHDT and CDR2 YNNKEL come from the germline V gene (reference sequence). V was trimmed by 3 bases and J by 0 bases, leaving 8 bases between them. The CDR3, as DNA: TGTGCCAGCAGCCATAAGGGGCTGAACACTGAAGCTTTCTTT. Its protein is CASSHKGLNTEAFF.

The V gene is TRBV7-3, the J gene TRBJ2-7; no firm D call. This CDR3 comprises 15 residues. Trimming stripped 5 bases from V and 3 bases from J, with 17 bases between. CDR1 SGHTA and CDR2 FQGTGA come from the germline V gene. Here the CDR3 DNA reads TGTGCCAGCAGCAGTAGAGGCAGTCCTGGCTACGAGCAGTACTTC. This codes for CASSSRGSPGYEQYF.

J is TRBJ1-4 and V is TRBV18; 9 nucleotides match TRBD1. Germline values: CDR1 KGHSH, CDR2 LQKENI. The CDR3 is 15 amino acids. V lost 1 base to trimming and J lost 8 bases; unmatched junction nucleotides: 5. CDR3 sequence: CASSPLGQGQEKLFF. CDR3 in DNA: TGTGCCAGCTCACCACTCGGACAGGGGCAAGAAAAACTGTTTTTT.

The chain is built from TRBV4-2 and TRBJ2-1; a weak D match, TRBD1 (5 bases). Germline V gives CDR1 LGHNA, CDR2 YNFKEQ. V was pared by 1 base and J by 10 bases, with 23 bases between. CDR3 length: 17 amino acids. The CDR3 bases are TGTGCCAGCAGCCAAGGCCCCTCTGGGGCCAACCTAAGAGAGCAGTTCTTC. Translating gives CASSQGPSGANLREQFF.

V gene TRBV6-5 combines with J gene TRBJ1-1, with 7 positions matching TRBD1. The V and J ends lost 2 bases and 5 bases, in that order; junction bases with no gene match: 5. CDR3 length equals 14 residues. Germline CDR1 is MNHEY and CDR2 is SVGAGI. CDR3 nucleotides: TGTGCCAGCAGTTACGCGGACAGGAAAACTGAAGCTTTCTTT. Its translation: CASSYADRKTEAFF.

J is TRBJ2-7 and V is TRBV30; 7 nucleotides agree with TRBD2. J was trimmed by 1 base and V by 0 bases; bases with no gene match: 6. CDR3 size: 15 residues. Germline CDR1 GTSNPN, CDR2 SVGIG (reference sequence). The CDR3 DNA sequence: TGTGCCTGGAGTGTACTTGGCGGGAGATCCTACGAGCAGTACTTC. Protein: CAWSVLGGRSYEQYF.

V is TRBV7-2 and J is TRBJ1-2; D gene uncertain. Germline lookup yields CDR1 SGHTA and CDR2 FQGNSA. This CDR3 region has 15 residues. Trimming pared 1 base from V and 5 bases from J, leaving 14 bases between. DNA of the CDR3: TGTGCCAGCAGCTTAGTCCCGGGGTCAGGTTATGGCTACACCTTC. Protein sequence: CASSLVPGSGYGYTF.

The rearrangement links TRBV24-1 to TRBJ1-1; no definite D call. The CDR3 spans 10 residues. The V gene's germline CDR1 is KGHDR and CDR2 SFDVKD. Trimming removed 8 bases from V and 3 bases from J, with 3 bases in between. CDR3 region: CATTDTEAFF. For the CDR3, the DNA is TGTGCCACCACGGACACTGAAGCTTTCTTT.

J is TRBJ2-1 and V is TRBV5-4, with D unresolved. Trimming shortened V by 7 bases and J by 0 bases, and 8 bases separated the two germline ends. Germline V CDR1 and CDR2: SGHNT, YYREEE (reference sequence). There are 13 residues in the CDR3. Here the CDR3 reads CASGPSSYNEQFF. The DNA of the CDR3 is TGTGCCAGCGGGCCAAGCTCCTACAATGAGCAGTTCTTC.

This rearrangement joins TRBV19 to TRBJ2-7; unclear D gene. Per the germline V gene, CDR1 is LNHDA and CDR2 is SQIVND (reference sequence). Trimming stripped 3 bases from V and 3 bases from J, with 12 bases between. This CDR3 spans 14 amino acids. The chain's CDR3 is CASSIPGLSYEQYF. The CDR3 nucleotides are TGTGCCAGTAGTATTCCAGGCCTGAGCTACGAGCAGTACTTC. The whole variable domain, remainder taken from reference TRBV19 and TRBJ2-7, is DGGITQSPKYLFRKEGQNVTLSCEQNLNHDAMYWYRQDPGQGLRLIYYSQIVNDFQKGDIAEGYSVSREKKESFPLTVTSAQKNPTAFYLCASSIPGLSYEQYFGPGTRLTVT.

This clone was found once. The J gene is TRBJ1-1, the V gene TRBV6-5; D perhaps matches TRBD1 (5 bases). The CDR3 spans 15 residues. V was cut by 0 bases and J by 1 base, with 9 bases left in between. In germline, CDR1 is MNHEY, CDR2 SVGAGI. The CDR3 sequence: CASSYSWQGNTEAFF. The CDR3 DNA reads as TGTGCCAGCAGTTACTCGTGGCAGGGGAACACTGAAGCTTTCTTT.

In its sample, this clone was seen once. This chain connects TRBV6-5 to TRBJ2-7; 11 bases align to TRBD2. The CDR3 totals 13 residues. The trim removed 7 bases at V and 4 bases at J, leaving 3 bases unmatched. Looked up from germline, CDR1 is MNHEY and CDR2 is SVGAGI. The CDR3 DNA is TGTGCCAGCAATCGACTAGCGGGATACGAGCAGTACTTC. Amino acid sequence: CASNRLAGYEQYF.

In the case of this clone: Other DNA sequences within the sample encode an identical CDR3. The CDR3: CASSLWGGAYNEQFF. CDR3 nucleotide sequence: TGTGCCAGCAGTTTATGGGGGGGTGCCTACAATGAGCAGTTCTTC. The chain couples TRBV28 to TRBJ2-1, with a weak D call TRBD2 (6 bases). Germline loops: CDR1 MDHEN, CDR2 SYDVKM. The V and J ends lost 0 bases and 2 bases respectively, with 8 bases between them. This CDR3 has 15 amino acids. Using reference TRBV28 and TRBJ2-1 for the parts outside the CDR3, the full variable domain is DVKVTQSSRYLVKRTGEKVFLECVQDMDHENMFWYRQDPGLGLRLIYFSYDVKMKEKGDIPEGYSVSREKKERFSLILESASTNQTSMYLCASSLWGGAYNEQFFGPGTRLTVL.

The rearrangement joins TRBV3-1 (or the pseudogene TRBV3-2) to TRBJ1-6; maybe TRBD1 (6 bases). The germline CDR1 and CDR2 sequences are LGHDT and YNNKEL (reference sequence). V was shortened by 2 bases and J by 13 bases, with 12 bases between the two germline ends. This CDR3 is built from 13 residues. Written as DNA, the CDR3 is TGTGCCAGCAGCCAACGATACAGGGCGCCCCTCCACTTT. Translation: CASSQRYRAPLHF.

The chain employs TRBV10-3 and TRBJ2-3; 9 bases align to TRBD2. From germline, CDR1 is ENHRY and CDR2 SYGVKD. With 2 bases clipped from V and 3 bases from J, the junction kept 0 bases outside the gene matches. The CDR3 runs to 14 residues. CDR3 region: CAISELAGTDTQYF. In DNA, the CDR3 is TGTGCCATCAGTGAGCTAGCGGGAACAGATACGCAGTATTTT.

CDR3 nucleotides: TGTGCCAGCAGTCCTAGCGGGAGTAGGACAGATACGCAGTATTTT. Translated: CASSPSGSRTDTQYF. V is TRBV4-2 and J is TRBJ2-3, with 10 bases that match TRBD2. The CDR3 has 15 amino acids. The germline V gene encodes CDR1 LGHNA and CDR2 YNFKEQ. Trimming cost V 6 bases and J 3 bases; bases outside gene matches: 6.

V is TRBV9 and J is TRBJ2-1, with TRBD2 as a possible D gene (6 bases). The germline V and J ends were trimmed by 1 base and 5 bases, with 16 bases remaining between them. Germline CDR1 is SGDLS and CDR2 is YYNGEE. CDR3 length equals 16 residues. CDR3 in DNA: TGTGCCAGCAGCGTATTAGGACCCCCGGGGGACAATGAGCAGTTCTTC. Its translation: CASSVLGPPGDNEQFF.

The CDR3 reads CASSPPPGTGLAKNIQYF. CDR3 in DNA: TGTGCCAGCAGCCCACCCCCCGGAACAGGGTTAGCCAAAAACATTCAGTACTTC. This chain links TRBV7-2 with TRBJ2-4, with a possible D match to TRBD1 (6 bases). Germline CDR1 reads SGHTA; CDR2 reads FQGNSA. With 5 bases removed from V and 0 bases from J, the gap between germline ends came to 20 bases. This CDR3 is 18 amino acids long.

V is TRBV9 and J is TRBJ2-1, with 11 bases fitting TRBD2. Germline V gene sequence: CDR1 SGDLS, CDR2 YYNGEE. V was clipped by 1 base and J by 2 bases; unmatched bases: 14. The CDR3 runs to 20 residues. CDR3 nucleotides: TGTGCCAGCAGCGTAAATCTCCGTACTAGCGGGAGTCTCGCCTACAATGAGCAGTTCTTC. This codes for CASSVNLRTSGSLAYNEQFF.

The rearrangement links TRBV28 to TRBJ1-5, with 8 bases aligning to TRBD1. CDR1 is MDHEN, CDR2 SYDVKM, per germline. CDR3 length: 15 amino acids. Trimming cost V 6 bases and J 1 base; bases outside gene matches: 5. CDR3 DNA sequence: TGTGCCAGCAGATCACAGGGGGTGAGCAATCAGCCCCAGCATTTT. Translating it yields CASRSQGVSNQPQHF.

The CDR3 protein is CASSLQGASYGYTF. CDR3 sequence (DNA): TGTGCCAGTAGTTTGCAGGGGGCCTCCTATGGCTACACCTTC. V gene TRBV19 combines with J gene TRBJ1-2; 8 bases are shared with TRBD1. After removal of 5 bases from V and 4 bases from J, the junction contained 6 bases not matched to a gene. Germline-derived CDR1 and CDR2 are LNHDA and SQIVND (reference sequence). CDR3 length equals 14 residues.

The chain employs TRBV6-1 and TRBJ2-1; 7 bases agree with TRBD1. CDR1 is MNHNS and CDR2 is SASEGT in the germline V gene. This CDR3 has 13 residues. Trimming took 3 bases from V and 9 from J; bases not matched to a gene: 5. The CDR3 DNA reads TGTGCCAGCAGTGAGGGACAGAGTTTTGAGCAGTTCTTC. It encodes CASSEGQSFEQFF.

This clone was recorded only once. V gene TRBV5-1 combines with J gene TRBJ2-1; no reliable D call. Between the trimmed V and J ends, which lost 0 bases and 7 bases, there was a span of 14 bases. Germline V gene lookup returns CDR1 SGHRS and CDR2 YFSETQ. The CDR3 totals 15 residues. CDR3 residues: CASSLERTMRNEQFF. CDR3 sequence (DNA): TGCGCCAGCAGCTTGGAGCGTACTATGAGGAATGAGCAGTTCTTC.